This T cell receptor (beta chain) was recorded in a study of shared clonotypes between healthy human individuals (dated by TCRdb to 2020 to 2022). Regarding the study in general: The cohort included a few men and a couple of women between 18 and 49 years of age. For each donor, CD4 naive and CD4 memory were each run on three plates, CD8 naive on two plates, and CD8 memory on one plate. The study deeply sequenced blood TCR repertoires of five healthy adults to estimate repertoire size and the extent of clonotype sharing between individuals. Libraries were prepared and TCR repertoires were sequenced by different laboratories using diverse techniques, in order to increase sequencing depth and limit assay-specific biases. Between about 0.85 and 9.5 billion PBMCs per donor were obtained by leukapheresis.

TCR CDR3 regions were amplified from genomic DNA by multiplex PCR using the deep immunoSEQ assay. Genomic DNA extracted from each cell subset was distributed evenly over all wells of several immunoSEQ 96-well plates, and each plate served as one replicate. For sorted subsets, about 0.2 ug genomic DNA, equal to 25,000 to 35,000 T cell genomes, was loaded into each replicate PCR. Purified libraries were measured with a Qubit 3.0 fluorometer, size-checked on a Bioanalyzer 2100, and measured again with the KAPA Library Quantification kit. A separate single-read 150-cycle Illumina NextSeq 550 flow cell was used to sequence each immunoSEQ 96-well plate. From the authors' description of their analysis: The immunoSEQ output contained only junctional sequences without quality scores, so filtering could not match that applied to full-length reads. Sequences were annotated with PyIR, a Python wrapper for IgBLAST v1.9, using IMGT germline references to assign V/J genes and CDR3. Reads with weak V/J assignments (E-value above 1e-6), missing CDR3, stop codons, out-of-frame junctions, or ambiguous translated residues were removed. V3J clonotypes were defined as sequences sharing the same inferred V gene, J gene, and CDR3 amino acid sequence. The percentage overlap between two repertoires was calculated by dividing the number of shared unique clonotypes by the size of the smaller repertoire. Repertoire richness was assessed with RTK rarefaction, the Chao1 estimator, and Recon v2.1 estimates of unobserved clonotypes. For all TCRbeta clonotypes obtained by the gDNA method from a few donors, generation probabilities were computed with OLGA. Sourced from immuneACCESS, this table was stored by TCRdb with only in-frame sequences that have V and J called. A share of the clones is absent; for the studies checked, an unresolved V gene accounts for under half, and the remainder has no known explanation. That table supplies the V and J calls and clone size; D and trimming were determined from the DNA. Recorded for this sample are millions of clones; less than 95% of them occurred a single time. The ten largest clonotypes hold around 1.1% of the sample.

About this clone: Its target antigen remains unknown. No qualities accompany the bases; no much larger clone lies one base away.

Reading the germline V gene gives CDR1 SNHLY and CDR2 FYNNEI. The CDR3 sequence holds 15 residues, the cysteine and phenylalanine included. Only the CDR3 DNA is retained, 45 bases long and in frame from the first base. V gives up 2 bases and J gives up 4 bases, and the segment between their germline ends measures 14 bases. For the CD8 naive samples, CD45RO-negative cells were positively selected for CCR7, yielding a CD45RA+CCR7+ population from which TemRA cells were excluded. Donors were healthy HIV-negative adults with no recently reported acute infections or vaccinations. Every donor was a Caucasian adult living in Nashville, Tennessee, USA. Blood was obtained by leukapheresis, after which PBMCs were separated by Ficoll-Histopaque density gradient centrifugation and cryopreserved in liquid nitrogen vapor phase. Analytical flow cytometry was used to check the purity and quantity of every magnetically sorted T cell population. Each sorted fraction had its genomic DNA isolated and then quantified by UV absorbance on a Nanodrop 2000c.

Summary of the overall study and its limitations: Clonotypes shared by all four sorted-subset donors showed higher generation probabilities than non-shared clonotypes. Sampling was limited to blood, and TCR repertoires in tissue likely differ from TCR repertoires in blood. Approximately 5% of naive CD4, more than 3% of naive CD8, approximately 2.2% of memory CD4, and around 0.4% of memory CD8 clonotypes were shared across several donors. Based on pairwise subsampling, the degree of clonotype sharing among donors was expected to be affected by sequencing depth. Even with the large sequencing depth, rarefaction of the sorted-subset datasets indicated that sequencing was incomplete. Estimated clonotype richness was generally larger for naive than for memory subsets. The small number of donors limited the genetic and exposure-history diversity represented.

Recombination joined TRBV2 with TRBJ2-5; possibly the D gene is TRBD1, per 6 matching bases. The clonotype comes from a young man in good health. Sequenced material: naive CD8+ T cells sorted from blood. According to the study, the label for this sample's cell subset or site signals: CD45RA+CCR7+. The DNA sequence is given as TGTGCCAGCAGTGAAAGGGGGATAATACGAGAGACCCAGTACTTC. It is translated as CASSERGIIRETQYF. The variable domain in full, with residues beyond the CDR3 obtained from the reference TRBV2 and TRBJ2-5 genes, is EPEVTQTPSHQVTQMGQEVILRCVPISNHLYFYWYRQILGQKVEFLVSFYNNEISEKSEIFDDQFSVERPDGSNFTLKIRSTKLEDSAMYFCASSERGIIRETQYFGPGTRLLVL.